The following is a TCR beta chain sequence with its context. What it binds is unknown. Each CDR3 protein is one row after TCRdb ran MiXCR on the 5' RACE reads. The sample consists of around 550,000 distinct CDR3 sequences, roughly a fifth of them appearing once. This record belongs to a study of T cells after yellow fever vaccination. Whole-study context: When fractions had low cell numbers, they were prepared with SMART-Seq v4 Ultra Low Input.

Germline V gene lookup returns CDR1 SGHTA and CDR2 FQGTGA. There are 14 residues in the CDR3. V dropped 5 bases and J dropped 5 bases, with 12 bases sitting between them. General study results and limits: Researchers report a weaker secondary response that nonetheless peaked faster, day 5 versus 15. Abundant clonotypes (contaminants from the bulk population) could be present in FACS-sorted repertoires. Only a small proportion of the clonotypes turned up in both the CD4 and the CD8 compartments, likely arising from convergent recombination.

Sample: PBMCs, taken 15 days after the yellow fever booster vaccination. The TCR originated in a man younger than 40 who received the YFV17D yellow fever vaccine. V is TRBV7-3 and J is TRBJ2-2; no reliable D call. CDR3 sequence reads: CASSPSSATGELFF. The CDR3 DNA sequence: TGTGCCAGCAGCCCCTCGTCGGCAACCGGGGAGCTGTTTTTT. Full variable domain (outside the CDR3, taken from reference TRBV7-3 and TRBJ2-2): GAGVSQTPSNKVTEKGKYVELRCDPISGHTALYWYRQSLGQGPEFLIYFQGTGAADDSGLPNDRFFAVRPEGSVSTLKIQRTERGDSAVYLCASSPSSATGELFFGEGSRLTVL.